Listed here are 8 T cell receptor beta chains from one sample, sequenced in a study of high-grade serous ovarian cancer treatment subgroups. Tumor samples were taken before definitive surgery or chemotherapy. The assay was immunoSEQ multiplex PCR, and TCRdb's table has in-frame clones only and misses some. The sample lists thousands of clones, 80% to 90% occurring once. Sequenced input: tumor tissue. These receptors were obtained from a human donor with high-grade serous ovarian cancer.

This clone appeared a single time. This chain joins TRBV5-6 and TRBJ1-5, with 7 positions matching TRBD1. Germline lookup yields CDR1 SGHDT and CDR2 YYEEEE. CDR3 length equals 14 residues. Trimming took 5 bases from V and 1 from J; bases not matched to a gene: 3. CDR3: CASRKTGSNQPQHF. The CDR3 DNA is TGTGCCAGCAGAAAGACAGGGAGCAATCAGCCCCAGCATTTT.

This chain uses TRBV7-3 with TRBJ2-1; D not certain. V was cut by 4 bases and J by 3 bases, with 7 bases left in between. The CDR3 runs to 13 residues. Germline loops: CDR1 SGHTA, CDR2 FQGTGA. CDR3 DNA sequence: TGTGCCAGCAGCTCCTATGACTACAATGAGCAGTTCTTC. Translation: CASSSYDYNEQFF.

The chain employs TRBV29-1 and TRBJ2-7; D is ambiguous. The CDR3 extends over 12 amino acids. The germline V gene encodes CDR1 SQVTM and CDR2 ANQGSEA. V lost 0 bases to trimming and J lost 4 bases, with 7 bases between them. In DNA form, the CDR3 reads TGCAGCGTTGAAGACCCCGGTTACGAGCAGTACTTC. It is translated as CSVEDPGYEQYF.

CDR3 residues: CASSLARKVQDTQYF. The CDR3 DNA reads as TGCGCCAGCAGCTTGGCCCGGAAAGTACAAGATACGCAGTATTTT. This rearrangement joins TRBV5-1 to TRBJ2-3; the D is unclear. The germline V and J ends were trimmed by 0 bases and 5 bases, with 13 bases remaining between them. The length of the CDR3 is 15 residues. Germline V gene data show CDR1 as SGHRS and CDR2 as YFSETQ.

J is TRBJ2-5 and V is TRBV18; D call uncertain. The V gene's germline CDR1 is KGHSH and CDR2 LQKENI. V was shortened by 0 bases and J by 5 bases, with 13 bases between the two germline ends. The CDR3 length is 15 residues. This CDR3 reads CASSPPTLTRETQYF. The CDR3 region has the DNA TGTGCCAGCTCACCACCGACGCTTACTCGGGAGACCCAGTACTTC.

This clone turned up a few times. The chain is built from TRBV7-6 and TRBJ1-2, with D possibly TRBD1 on 5 matching bases. V lost 4 bases and J lost 5, with 20 bases in between. This CDR3 has 16 amino acids. Germline CDR1 is SGHVS and CDR2 is FNYEAQ. The CDR3 reads CASSSPGERGEYGYTF. CDR3 coding DNA: TGTGCCAGCAGCTCCCCCGGGGAACGGGGGGAGTATGGCTACACCTTC. Combining the CDR3 with reference TRBV7-6 and TRBJ1-2 gives the whole variable domain GAGVSQSPRYKVTKRGQDVALRCDPISGHVSLYWYRQALGQGPEFLTYFNYEAQQDKSGLPNDRFSAERPEGSISTLTIQRTEQRDSAMYRCASSSPGERGEYGYTFGSGTRLTVV.

The V call is TRBV6-1, the J call TRBJ2-1; D is perhaps TRBD2 (7 bases). The CDR3 has 15 residues. With 3 bases removed from V and 9 bases from J, the gap between germline ends came to 18 bases. Germline CDR1 MNHNS, CDR2 SASEGT. CDR3 residues: CASSDFRGGTTEQFF. The CDR3 DNA follows: TGTGCCAGCAGTGATTTTAGGGGGGGAACAACTGAGCAGTTCTTC.

This clone was detected once. The gene calls are TRBV11-3 and TRBJ2-2; 10 bases map to TRBD1. The germline gives CDR1 SGHNT, CDR2 YENEEA. Unmatched junction bases numbered 7, after V lost 5 bases and J lost 7 bases. The CDR3 is made up of 15 amino acids. The chain's CDR3 is CASSPRTGGLGELFF. CDR3 DNA sequence: TGTGCCAGCAGCCCTCGGACAGGGGGACTCGGGGAGCTGTTTTTT.